The sequence of this T cell receptor (beta chain) was determined in a study of cytomegalovirus exposure and HLA in healthy donors. CDR1 is LNHDA and CDR2 is SQIVND in the germline V gene (reference sequence). V shed 3 bases and J shed 2 bases, with 14 bases lying between them. The length of the CDR3 is 15 residues. Here immunoSEQ multiplex PCR was the method, and the copy in TCRdb shows in-frame clones only, minus some. The sample carries about 64,000 clones, roughly 94% recorded once. The J gene is TRBJ2-7, the V gene TRBV19, with D maybe TRBD2 (5 bases). The sample was PBMCs. The receptor was derived from a woman aged 18-29 years in good health and CMV-seronegative. The CDR3: CASSIGGGSTYEQYF. The CDR3, as DNA: TGTGCCAGTAGTATTGGAGGCGGGTCGACCTACGAGCAGTACTTC.